This T cell receptor (beta chain) stems from a study of T cell repertoires in cytomegalovirus infection. Study-level points and caveats: HLA-C-restricted CMV clonotypes gave the most frequent clonotype in two of eight donors.

TCRdb analysed the reads with MiXCR anew, one entry per CDR3 protein. The data hold about 310,000 distinct CDR3 sequences, with around 25% observed a single time. This clonotype was seen repeatedly, ten times or more. No antigen is known for it. V lost 3 bases and J 4 bases, leaving 11 bases between the germline ends. Germline V gene data show CDR1 as LGHNA and CDR2 as YNFKEQ. The CDR3 loop spans 14 amino acids. The sample in question was cultured PBMCs, obtained from culture after CMV antigen stimulation. The chain carries TRBV4-2 and TRBJ2-3; D gene ambiguous. The TCR sequence derives from a human donor in good health (CMV status not recorded). Some clones in this sample may be carry-over from other donors' samples. In DNA, the CDR3 is TGTGCCAGCAGCCATGGGTCGGGCTCAGATACGCAGTATTTT. Its translation is CASSHGSGSDTQYF.